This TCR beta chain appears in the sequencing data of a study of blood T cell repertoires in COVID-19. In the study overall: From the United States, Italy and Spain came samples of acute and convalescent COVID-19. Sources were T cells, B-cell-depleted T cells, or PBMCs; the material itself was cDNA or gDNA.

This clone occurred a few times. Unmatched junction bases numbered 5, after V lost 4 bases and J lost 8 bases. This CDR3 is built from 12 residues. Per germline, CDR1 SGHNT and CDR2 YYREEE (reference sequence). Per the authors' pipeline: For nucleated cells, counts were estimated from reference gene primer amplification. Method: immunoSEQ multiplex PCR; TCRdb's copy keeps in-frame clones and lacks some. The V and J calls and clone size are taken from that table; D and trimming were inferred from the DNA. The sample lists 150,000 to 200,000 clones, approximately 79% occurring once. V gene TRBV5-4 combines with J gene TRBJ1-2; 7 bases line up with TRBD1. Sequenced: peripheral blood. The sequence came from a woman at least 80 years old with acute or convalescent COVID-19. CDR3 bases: TGTGCCAGCAGCGCGACAGGGCTCGGCTACACCTTC. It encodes CASSATGLGYTF.